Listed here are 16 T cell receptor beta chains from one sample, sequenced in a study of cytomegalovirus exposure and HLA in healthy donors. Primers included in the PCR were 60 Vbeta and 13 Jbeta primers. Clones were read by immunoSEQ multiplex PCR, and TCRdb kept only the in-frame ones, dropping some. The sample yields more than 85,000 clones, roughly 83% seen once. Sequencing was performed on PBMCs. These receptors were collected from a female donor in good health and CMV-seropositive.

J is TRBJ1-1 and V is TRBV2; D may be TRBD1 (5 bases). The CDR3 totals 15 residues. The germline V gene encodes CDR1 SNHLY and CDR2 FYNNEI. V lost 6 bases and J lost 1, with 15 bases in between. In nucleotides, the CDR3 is TGTGCCAGCAGCCCCGGGGGGACCGGGAACACTGAAGCTTTCTTT. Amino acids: CASSPGGTGNTEAFF.

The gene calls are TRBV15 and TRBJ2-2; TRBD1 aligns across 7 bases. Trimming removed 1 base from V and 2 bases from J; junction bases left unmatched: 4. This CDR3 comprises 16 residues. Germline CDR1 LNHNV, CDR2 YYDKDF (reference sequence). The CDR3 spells CATSRVRTGNTGELFF. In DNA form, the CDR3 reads TGTGCCACCAGCAGAGTGAGGACAGGAAACACCGGGGAGCTGTTTTTT.

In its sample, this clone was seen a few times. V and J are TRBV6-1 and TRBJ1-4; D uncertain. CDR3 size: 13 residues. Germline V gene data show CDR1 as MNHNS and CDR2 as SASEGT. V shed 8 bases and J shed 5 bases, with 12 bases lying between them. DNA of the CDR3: TGTGCCAGCTTCGGAGCAATAAATGAAAAACTGTTTTTT. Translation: CASFGAINEKLFF.

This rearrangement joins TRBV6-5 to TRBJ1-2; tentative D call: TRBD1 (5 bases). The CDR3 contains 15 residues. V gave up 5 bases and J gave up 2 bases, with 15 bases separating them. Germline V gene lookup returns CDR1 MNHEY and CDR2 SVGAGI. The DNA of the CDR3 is TGTGCCAGCAGTAAGGGAGGCGGGGGGAACTATGGCTACACCTTC. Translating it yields CASSKGGGGNYGYTF.

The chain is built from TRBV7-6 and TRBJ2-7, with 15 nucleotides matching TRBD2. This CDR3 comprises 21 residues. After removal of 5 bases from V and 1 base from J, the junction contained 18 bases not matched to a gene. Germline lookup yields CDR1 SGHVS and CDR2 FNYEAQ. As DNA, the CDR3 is TGTGCCAGCAGCCGGACAGGGCTTGGACTAGCGGGAGGGCCATCGTCCTACGAGCAGTACTTC. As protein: CASSRTGLGLAGGPSSYEQYF.

The CDR3 loop reads CASSYTRGAGQQFF. CDR3 in DNA: TGTGCCAGCAGTTACACACGGGGGGCTGGCCAGCAGTTCTTC. This rearrangement joins TRBV6-5 to TRBJ2-1; possible D gene TRBD2, 7 bases. CDR1 and CDR2 from the germline V gene are MNHEY and SVGAGI. Trimming pared 2 bases from V and 11 bases from J, leaving 16 bases between. The CDR3 extends over 14 amino acids.

CDR3: CASSLTPSSTDTQYF. CDR3 nucleotide sequence: TGTGCCAGCAGCTTAACCCCTAGCAGCACAGATACGCAGTATTTT. The J gene is TRBJ2-3, the V gene TRBV7-6, with D possibly TRBD2 on 5 matching bases. This CDR3 has 15 residues. The V end was cut by 2 bases, the J end by 0 bases, with 9 bases between. Germline-derived CDR1 and CDR2 are SGHVS and FNYEAQ.

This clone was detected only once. In DNA, the CDR3 is TGTGCCTGGAGTGTATCGGGGCAGGGGTTGGGAGAGACCCAGTACTTC. It is translated as CAWSVSGQGLGETQYF. The V call is TRBV30, the J call TRBJ2-5; tentative D call: TRBD1 (6 bases). Trimming took 0 bases from V and 4 from J, leaving 18 bases between them. Germline V lookup: CDR1 GTSNPN, CDR2 SVGIG (reference sequence). The CDR3 covers 16 residues.

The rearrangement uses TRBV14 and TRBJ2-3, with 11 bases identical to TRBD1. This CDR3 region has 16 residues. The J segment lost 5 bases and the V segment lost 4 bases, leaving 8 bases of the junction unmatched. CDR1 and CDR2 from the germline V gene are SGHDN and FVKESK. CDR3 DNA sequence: TGTGCCAGCAGCCCCTTCTGGACAGGGGGCGAAGATACGCAGTATTTT. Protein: CASSPFWTGGEDTQYF. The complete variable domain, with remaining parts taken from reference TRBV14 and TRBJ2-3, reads EAGVTQFPSHSVIEKGQTVTLRCDPISGHDNLYWYRRVMGKEIKFLLHFVKESKQDESGMPNNRFLAERTGGTYSTLKVQPAELEDSGVYFCASSPFWTGGEDTQYFGPGTRLTVL.

The CDR3 bases are TGCGCCAGCAGCTTGGCCGGGGGGGGCAGCAAGACCCAGTACTTC. It yields the protein CASSLAGGGSKTQYF. The chain has TRBV5-1 and TRBJ2-5, with 8 bases lining up with TRBD2. The CDR3 runs to 15 residues. J gave up 6 bases and V 0 bases, and 7 bases lay outside the gene matches. From germline, CDR1 is SGHRS and CDR2 YFSETQ.

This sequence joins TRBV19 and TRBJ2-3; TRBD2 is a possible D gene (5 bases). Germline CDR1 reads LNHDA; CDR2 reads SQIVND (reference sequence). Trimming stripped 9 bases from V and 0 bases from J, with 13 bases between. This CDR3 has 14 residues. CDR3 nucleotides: TGTGCCAGCCGCCCCGGACTTAGCACAGATACGCAGTATTTT. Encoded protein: CASRPGLSTDTQYF.

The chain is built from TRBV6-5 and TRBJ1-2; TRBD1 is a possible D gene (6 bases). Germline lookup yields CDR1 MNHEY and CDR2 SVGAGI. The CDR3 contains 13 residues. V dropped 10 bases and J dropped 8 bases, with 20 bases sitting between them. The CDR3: CAIGGGGLEGYTF. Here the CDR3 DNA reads TGTGCCATTGGGGGAGGGGGACTAGAGGGCTACACCTTC.

CDR3 in amino acids: CASTPGQNTGELFF. The CDR3, as DNA: TGTGCCAGCACTCCGGGACAAAACACCGGGGAGCTGTTTTTT. This chain links TRBV6-5 with TRBJ2-2; D may be TRBD1 (6 bases). The CDR3 covers 14 residues. V shed 7 bases and J shed 2 bases, with 11 bases lying between them. Germline assignment: CDR1 MNHEY and CDR2 SVGAGI.

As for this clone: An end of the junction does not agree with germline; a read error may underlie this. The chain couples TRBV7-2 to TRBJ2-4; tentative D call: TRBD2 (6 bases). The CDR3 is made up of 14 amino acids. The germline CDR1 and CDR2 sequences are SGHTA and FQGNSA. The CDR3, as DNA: TGTGCCAGCAGCTTCGGGGGAGGCAAAAACAGTCAGTACTTC. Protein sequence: CASSFGGGKNSQYF.

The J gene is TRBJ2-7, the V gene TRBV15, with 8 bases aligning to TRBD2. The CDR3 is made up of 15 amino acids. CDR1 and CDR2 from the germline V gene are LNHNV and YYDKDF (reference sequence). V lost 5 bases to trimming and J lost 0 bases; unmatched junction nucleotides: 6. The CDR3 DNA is TGTGCCACCAGCCTTCTAGCGGGCAGCTCCTACGAGCAGTACTTC. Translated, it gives CATSLLAGSSYEQYF.

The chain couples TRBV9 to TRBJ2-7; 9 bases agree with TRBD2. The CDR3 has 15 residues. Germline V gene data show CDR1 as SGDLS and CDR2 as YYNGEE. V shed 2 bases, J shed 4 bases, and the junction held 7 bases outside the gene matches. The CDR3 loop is CASSVAGTSWYEQYF. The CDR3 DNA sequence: TGTGCCAGCAGCGTGGCAGGGACTAGCTGGTACGAGCAGTACTTC.